This T cell receptor (beta chain) was sequenced for a study of blood T cell repertoires in COVID-19. Looking at the study overall: Sources were T cells, B-cell-depleted T cells, or PBMCs; the material itself was cDNA or gDNA.

The CDR3 length is 17 residues. With 2 bases clipped from V and 4 bases from J, the junction kept 4 bases outside the gene matches. CDR1 is SGDLS and CDR2 is YYNGEE in the germline V gene. As processed by the authors: Estimated nucleated cell counts came from reference gene primer amplification. The assay was immunoSEQ multiplex PCR, and TCRdb's table has in-frame clones only and misses some. That table gives V, J and clone size, and the DNA gave D and trimming. The sample contains just over 250,000 clones, about 87% of which appear only once. The chain has TRBV9 and TRBJ2-2; 14 bases map to TRBD2. The sequencing input was peripheral blood. This TCR derives from a woman in her fifties or sixties with acute or convalescent COVID-19. CDR3 nucleotides: TGTGCCAGCAGCGTTGGGGGACTAGCGGGAGTCACCGGGGAGCTGTTTTTT. Translating it yields CASSVGGLAGVTGELFF.